A single sample gave rise to the 26 T cell receptor beta chains below, sequenced in a study of cytomegalovirus exposure and HLA in healthy donors. Use of 60 Vbeta and 13 Jbeta primers characterized the PCR. TCRdb keeps only in-frame clones here, not all; method: immunoSEQ multiplex PCR. The table has roughly 160,000 clones, about four fifths seen once. The specimen sequenced was PBMCs. The receptors originated from a woman in her forties or fifties in good health and CMV-seropositive.

The rearrangement links TRBV28 to TRBJ2-1; TRBD2 is a possible D gene (5 bases). The CDR3 covers 14 residues. CDR1 and CDR2 (germline): MDHEN, SYDVKM. V was cut by 3 bases and J by 4 bases, with 10 bases left in between. DNA for the CDR3: TGTGCCAGCAGTTTGACTACCTCTTACAATGAGCAGTTCTTC. Its translation: CASSLTTSYNEQFF.

This clone came up a few times. V usage is TRBV6-4 and J usage is TRBJ2-6; 7 bases map to TRBD1. This CDR3 comprises 14 residues. Germline V gene data show CDR1 as MRHNA and CDR2 as SNTAGT. Trimming removed 4 bases from V and 3 bases from J; junction bases left unmatched: 0. The CDR3 is CASSGQGGANVLTF. The CDR3 DNA is TGTGCCAGCAGTGGACAGGGTGGGGCCAACGTCCTGACTTTC.

The chain links TRBV7-3 to TRBJ1-1; D gene uncertain. The CDR3 runs 12 residues. Germline V gene data show CDR1 as SGHTA and CDR2 as FQGTGA. V shed 6 bases and J shed 4 bases, with 9 bases lying between them. The CDR3 bases are TGTGCCAGCAGTATGACTTCCACTGAAGCTTTCTTT. Amino acids: CASSMTSTEAFF.

The chain is built from TRBV4-3 and TRBJ2-7; maybe TRBD2 (6 bases). Germline lookup yields CDR1 LGHNA and CDR2 YSLEER. Trimming shortened V by 4 bases and J by 1 base, and 11 bases separated the two germline ends. CDR3 length: 14 residues. CDR3 loop: CASSRASESYEQYF. The CDR3, as DNA: TGCGCCAGCAGCCGGGCTAGCGAGTCCTACGAGCAGTACTTC.

The chain couples TRBV28 to TRBJ2-5, with TRBD2 matching 13 bases. The CDR3 has 15 amino acids. V shed 6 bases, J shed 5 bases, and the junction held 6 bases outside the gene matches. Germline CDR1 reads MDHEN; CDR2 reads SYDVKM. The CDR3 sequence: CASRLLAGGQETQYF. The DNA of the CDR3 is TGTGCCAGCAGGCTACTAGCGGGAGGGCAGGAGACCCAGTACTTC.

This clone was detected only once. The chain uses TRBV19 and TRBJ1-4; 7 bases are a match to TRBD1. V lost 5 bases and J lost 0; bases outside the gene matches: 3. The CDR3 is 15 amino acids. Per germline, CDR1 LNHDA and CDR2 SQIVND (reference sequence). CDR3 nucleotides: TGTGCCAGTAGTCCAACAGGGGCAACTAATGAAAAACTGTTTTTT. This codes for CASSPTGATNEKLFF. Variable domain in full (rest from reference TRBV19 and TRBJ1-4): DGGITQSPKYLFRKEGQNVTLSCEQNLNHDAMYWYRQDPGQGLRLIYYSQIVNDFQKGDIAEGYSVSREKKESFPLTVTSAQKNPTAFYLCASSPTGATNEKLFFGSGTQLSVL.

This chain links TRBV7-9 with TRBJ1-2; maybe TRBD1 (6 bases). The V end was cut by 6 bases, the J end by 1 base, with 9 bases between. This CDR3 has 13 amino acids. From germline, CDR1 is SEHNR and CDR2 FQNEAQ (reference sequence). The CDR3: CASRRTVNYGYTF. The CDR3, as DNA: TGTGCCAGCAGGCGGACAGTTAACTATGGCTACACCTTC. The entire variable domain, with the rest obtained from reference TRBV7-9 and TRBJ1-2, is as follows: DTGVSQNPRHKITKRGQNVTFRCDPISEHNRLYWYRQTLGQGPEFLTYFQNEAQLEKSRLLSDRFSAERPKGSFSTLEIQRTEQGDSAMYLCASRRTVNYGYTFGSGTRLTVV.

CDR3 in amino acids: CASSLPRTGAYEQYF. As DNA, the CDR3 is TGTGCCAGCAGCTTACCTAGGACAGGGGCCTACGAGCAGTACTTC. This chain uses TRBV7-2 with TRBJ2-7; 9 bases match TRBD1. Germline lookup yields CDR1 SGHTA and CDR2 FQGNSA. CDR3 length: 15 residues. V shed 2 bases and J 2 bases; nucleotides not matched to a gene: 4.

This sequence joins TRBV11-2 and TRBJ2-7, with TRBD1 identical over 9 bases. The CDR3 sequence is 15 residues long. Germline CDR1 SGHAT, CDR2 FQNNGV. The J segment lost 3 bases and the V segment lost 2 bases, leaving 5 bases of the junction unmatched. The CDR3 DNA follows: TGTGCCAGCAGCTTAAGAGGGGACAGGGTCTACGAGCAGTACTTC. This sequence encodes CASSLRGDRVYEQYF.

The chain carries TRBV21-1 and TRBJ2-5; the D call of TRBD2 is as the table states it, not checked on the DNA. TRBV21-1 is assigned pseudogene status. The CDR3 runs to 14 residues. The CDR3 is CASSKAGGQETQYF. The CDR3 region has the DNA TGTGCCAGCAGCAAGGCGGGGGGGCAGGAGACCCAGTACTTC.

J is TRBJ1-6 and V is TRBV11-2; 8 bases line up with TRBD1. The ends lost 3 bases at V and 7 bases at J; junction bases unmatched: 11. CDR1 SGHAT and CDR2 FQNNGV come from the germline V gene. The CDR3 has 17 residues. This CDR3 reads CASSFFGAGDRNSPLHF. CDR3 coding DNA: TGTGCCAGCAGCTTCTTTGGGGCAGGGGACAGGAATTCACCCCTCCACTTT.

The J gene is TRBJ2-5, the V gene TRBV6-1, with D possibly being TRBD2 (5 bases). The DNA matches TRBJ2-7 better at its end, which makes the J call doubtful. The CDR3 covers 13 residues. Germline CDR1 MNHNS, CDR2 SASEGT. The CDR3, as DNA: TGTGCCAGCAACGAACGGGGAGCCTACGAGCAGTACTTC. Translated: CASNERGAYEQYF.

The CDR3 here is CASSPGVGNYGYTF. The CDR3 nucleotides are TGTGCCAGCAGCCCCGGGGTTGGGAACTATGGCTACACCTTC. This rearrangement joins TRBV6-1 to TRBJ1-2; D gene uncertain. V dropped 6 bases and J dropped 2 bases, with 13 bases sitting between them. Germline V gene data show CDR1 as MNHNS and CDR2 as SASEGT. This CDR3 spans 14 amino acids.

This rearrangement joins TRBV5-1 to TRBJ2-3; 11 positions match TRBD1. Germline assignment: CDR1 SGHRS and CDR2 YFSETQ. J lost 0 bases, V lost 0 bases, and 3 bases had no gene match. This CDR3 has 17 residues. CDR3 in DNA: TGCGCCAGCAGCTTGGGGACAGGGGGCCTTAGCACAGATACGCAGTATTTT. Protein: CASSLGTGGLSTDTQYF.

V gene TRBV27 combines with J gene TRBJ2-1; 8 nucleotides match TRBD2. From germline, CDR1 is MNHEY and CDR2 SMNVEV (reference sequence). CDR3 size: 16 residues. Trimming at V came to 6 bases and at J to 6 bases, leaving 13 bases not matched to a gene. The CDR3 protein is CASSQPYGRAGNEQFF. The CDR3 coding sequence is TGTGCCAGCAGCCAGCCCTACGGGAGGGCTGGCAATGAGCAGTTCTTC.

The gene calls are TRBV19 and TRBJ1-5, with D perhaps TRBD1 (6 bases). CDR3 length: 13 amino acids. Trimming removed 8 bases at V and 6 bases at J, with 14 bases between. CDR1 is LNHDA and CDR2 is SQIVND in the germline V gene (reference sequence). This chain's CDR3 is CASLRGPGQPQHF. The DNA for the CDR3 is TGTGCCAGTTTGCGGGGGCCGGGTCAGCCCCAGCATTTT.

The CDR3 coding sequence is TGTGCCAGCAGCTTAGGTCGGACAGGGTCTATTGAGCAGTTCTTC. It translates to CASSLGRTGSIEQFF. The chain couples TRBV11-3 to TRBJ2-1; the match to TRBD1 covers 8 bases. The V gene's germline CDR1 is SGHNT and CDR2 YENEEA. The CDR3 sequence is 15 residues long. V lost 1 base, J lost 9 bases, and 8 bases stayed unmatched.

The chain carries TRBV15 and TRBJ2-1, with 9 bases lining up with TRBD2. CDR1 is LNHNV and CDR2 is YYDKDF in the germline V gene (reference sequence). This CDR3 is built from 15 residues. V trimming: 3 bases; J trimming: 4 bases; junction bases outside the gene matches: 4. This CDR3 is CATSSGTSRYNEQFF. The CDR3 bases are TGTGCCACCAGCAGCGGGACTAGCCGATACAATGAGCAGTTCTTC. Variable domain in full (rest from reference TRBV15 and TRBJ2-1): DAMVIQNPRYQVTQFGKPVTLSCSQTLNHNVMYWYQQKSSQAPKLLFHYYDKDFNNEADTPDNFQSRRPNTSFCFLDIRSPGLGDTAMYLCATSSGTSRYNEQFFGPGTRLTVL.

The chain links TRBV19 to TRBJ2-1, with a weak D call TRBD2 (5 bases). Germline V gives CDR1 LNHDA, CDR2 SQIVND (reference sequence). This CDR3 is built from 15 residues. V was pared by 7 bases and J by 4 bases, with 17 bases between. The CDR3 DNA is TGTGCCAGTAACTCCCAGGAGGCTGGGTACAATGAGCAGTTCTTC. Its translation: CASNSQEAGYNEQFF.

The CDR3 nucleotides are TGCAGTGCAACCAAGGTGTCAGGCCTCCACTTT. This translates into CSATKVSGLHF. The chain couples TRBV20-1 to TRBJ1-6; D unresolved. The V end was cut by 6 bases, the J end by 15 bases, with 15 bases between. There are 11 residues in the CDR3. In germline, CDR1 is DFQATT, CDR2 SNEGSKA (reference sequence).

This chain joins TRBV6-1 and TRBJ2-7; D is possibly TRBD1 (6 bases). Trimming took off 4 bases at V and 4 bases at J, with 17 bases between the two ends. This CDR3 is 15 amino acids long. Germline assignment: CDR1 MNHNS and CDR2 SASEGT. CDR3 loop: CASSGAWGHIYEQYF. The CDR3 DNA is TGTGCCAGCAGTGGAGCCTGGGGACACATATACGAGCAGTACTTC.

This chain's CDR3 is CASSPRRGQEQYF. The CDR3, as DNA: TGCGCCAGCAGCCCCCGACGGGGACAAGAGCAGTACTTC. The chain uses TRBV5-1 and TRBJ2-5; the D gene is possibly TRBD1 (6 bases). V was pared by 4 bases and J by 11 bases, with 18 bases between. The CDR3 contains 13 residues. The germline CDR1 and CDR2 sequences are SGHRS and YFSETQ.

The chain joins TRBV14 to TRBJ2-5; TRBD2 aligns across 15 bases. This CDR3 has 19 residues. The germline CDR1 and CDR2 sequences are SGHDN and FVKESK. V lost 0 bases to trimming and J lost 4 bases; unmatched junction nucleotides: 9. CDR3 residues: CASSQEAGLAGGPTETQYF. The CDR3 coding sequence is TGTGCCAGCAGCCAAGAAGCCGGACTAGCGGGAGGGCCGACAGAGACCCAGTACTTC.

This chain uses TRBV18 with TRBJ2-1; tentative D call: TRBD2 (5 bases). The V and J ends lost 1 base and 12 bases respectively, with 19 bases between them. The CDR3 consists of 15 residues. The germline V gene has CDR1 KGHSH and CDR2 LQKENI. The CDR3 here is CASSPRSRPSEGQFF. The CDR3 region has the DNA TGTGCCAGCTCACCACGATCCAGGCCAAGCGAGGGGCAGTTCTTC.

The V gene is TRBV9, the J gene TRBJ1-6; no definite D call. The V end lost 3 bases, the J end lost 9 bases, and 7 bases lay between the germline ends. Germline CDR1 and CDR2: SGDLS and YYNGEE. The CDR3 covers 12 residues. CDR3 region: CASSAGSSPLHF. CDR3 sequence (DNA): TGTGCCAGCAGCGCCGGGTCTTCACCCCTCCACTTT. The entire variable domain, with the rest obtained from reference TRBV9 and TRBJ1-6, is as follows: DSGVTQTPKHLITATGQRVTLRCSPRSGDLSVYWYQQSLDQGLQFLIQYYNGEERAKGNILERFSAQQFPDLHSELNLSSLELGDSALYFCASSAGSSPLHFGNGTRLTVT.

DNA of the CDR3: TGCAGCGCCGGGTCCCAGGGACAGCCCCAGCATTTT. Translation: CSAGSQGQPQHF. The genes are TRBV29-1 and TRBJ1-5; D is possibly TRBD1 (5 bases). V was pared by 7 bases and J by 7 bases, with 14 bases between. Germline V CDR1 and CDR2: SQVTM, ANQGSEA. The CDR3 is made up of 12 amino acids.